Following are 2 T cell receptor beta chains from one sample sequenced in a study of T cell changes during pregnancy in multiple sclerosis. Sequencing was performed with immunoSEQ multiplex PCR; in TCRdb, only in-frame clones are kept and a portion is missing. The sample has about 96,000 clones; approximately 92% are singletons. This sample comprised peripheral blood, obtained in the first trimester of pregnancy. These receptors came from a female donor with multiple sclerosis, enrolled in a pregnancy study.

The rearrangement uses TRBV28 and TRBJ2-5; TRBD2 might be the D (5 bases). The V gene lost 2 bases and the J gene lost 3 bases, with 22 bases spanning the gap. CDR3 length equals 18 residues. The V gene's germline CDR1 is MDHEN and CDR2 SYDVKM. CDR3 loop: CASSLGSQSRGVKETQYF. CDR3 DNA sequence: TGTGCCAGCAGTTTAGGATCCCAGAGCCGGGGAGTAAAAGAGACCCAGTACTTC.

The chain combines TRBV7-8 with TRBJ1-4; TRBD1 aligns across 9 bases. This CDR3 is built from 15 residues. The junction had 4 bases not matched to a gene; V was cut back by 0 bases and J by 8 bases. CDR1 and CDR2 from the germline V gene are SGHVS and FQNEAQ. CDR3 loop: CASSLARQGGEKLFF. CDR3 DNA sequence: TGTGCCAGCAGCTTAGCGCGACAGGGGGGGGAAAAACTGTTTTTT.